This TCR beta chain emerged from a study of CD8+CD57+ T cells in acquired aplastic anemia (dated by TCRdb to about 2018). Regarding the research as a whole: On average, sorted CD4+ and CD8+ cells yielded about 3 ug of extracted DNA, with a range of about 0.19 to 30 ug. For healthy donor samples, the average read count was about 10 million for CD4+ cells and 11.0 million for CD8+ cells. Broader findings and caveats from the paper: CD8+ Simpson's diversity did not differ significantly between patients and healthy controls (P=0.060). Twenty-nine CD8+ CDR3 sequences were found to be shared between patients and controls, but these sequences appeared to be highly expressed in patients and within the immunodominant clones of the patients.

In the study, sorted CD4+ and CD8+ blood T cells from patients with severe aplastic anemia and from healthy subjects underwent deep sequencing of TCR repertoires. Ficoll-Paque density gradient centrifugation was used to isolate peripheral blood mononuclear cells. CD4+ and CD8+ T cells were sorted by FACS or magnetic beads before DNA extraction. Genomic DNA was used as template for profiling of TCR beta VDJ combinations and CDR3 sequences. An Illumina HiSeq 2000 was the platform used for TCR repertoire sequencing. On the study's bioinformatics: Repertoire assessment relied on Simpson's diversity index, CDR3 size and DJ length profiles, and TRBV/TRBJ rearrangement plots. The most abundant DNA sequence in the deep sequencing data was taken as the immunodominant clone. CDR3 amino acid sequences were checked for sharing between subjects and were compared against published repertoires and the VDJdb database. TCRdb ran its own pipeline on the public reads, namely fastp trimming at Q25 and MiXCR clone calling, and kept in-frame beta chains. Rows are unified per CDR3 protein, each entry keeping the most common DNA and genes. V and J calls and clone size were set by TCRdb, not the authors. The sample table lists 150,000 or so distinct CDR3 sequences, about 60% of them with a count of one. The ten largest account for about 50% of the sample.

V and J are truncated by 5 bases and 6 bases respectively, leaving an intervening sequence of 20 bases. Via the germline V gene (reference sequence), CDR1 is SEHNR and CDR2 FQNEAQ. From its cysteine to its phenylalanine, the CDR3 spans 16 amino acids. The CDR3 DNA has 48 bases and is translated from base 1. Remarks on this clonotype: This receptor's antigen is unknown. The sample holds no much larger clone one base away, and base qualities are not on file.

Recombination linked TRBV7-9 to TRBJ2-1, and perhaps TRBD1 as D gene, on 5 matching bases. Sequenced input: sorted CD4+, CD8+, or CD8+CD57+ T cells (not recorded which) from PBMCs. The clonotype originates from a human donor in good health. The DNA sequence follows: TGTGCCAGCAGCGCAAGTGTAGGGGCGTGGAGCAATGAGCAGTTCTTC. It translates as CASSASVGAWSNEQFF. Outside the CDR3, residues come from the reference TRBV7-9 and TRBJ2-1 proteins, so the full variable domain is: DTGVSQNPRHKITKRGQNVTFRCDPISEHNRLYWYRQTLGQGPEFLTYFQNEAQLEKSRLLSDRFSAERPKGSFSTLEIQRTEQGDSAMYLCASSASVGAWSNEQFFGPGTRLTVL.